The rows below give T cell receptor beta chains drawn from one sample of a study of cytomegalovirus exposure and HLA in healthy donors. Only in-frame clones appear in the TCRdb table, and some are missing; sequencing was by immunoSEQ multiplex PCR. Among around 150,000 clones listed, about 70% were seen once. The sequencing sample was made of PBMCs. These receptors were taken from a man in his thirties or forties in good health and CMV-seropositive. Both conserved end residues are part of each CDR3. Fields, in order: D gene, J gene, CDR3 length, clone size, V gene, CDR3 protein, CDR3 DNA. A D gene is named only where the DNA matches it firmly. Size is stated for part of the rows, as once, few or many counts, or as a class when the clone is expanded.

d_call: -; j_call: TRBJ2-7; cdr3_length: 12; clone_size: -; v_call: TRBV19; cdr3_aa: CASRGGSYEQYF; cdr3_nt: TGTGCCAGTAGAGGAGGGTCCTACGAGCAGTACTTC
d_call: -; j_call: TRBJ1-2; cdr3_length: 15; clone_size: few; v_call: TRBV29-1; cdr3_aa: CSVEDPVSSNYGYTF; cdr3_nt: TGCAGCGTTGAAGATCCTGTCAGTTCTAACTATGGCTACACCTTC
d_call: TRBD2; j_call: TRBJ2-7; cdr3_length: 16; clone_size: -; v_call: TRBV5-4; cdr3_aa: CASSSRTSGRVYEQYF; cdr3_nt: TGTGCCAGCAGCTCCCGGACTAGCGGGAGGGTCTACGAGCAGTACTTC
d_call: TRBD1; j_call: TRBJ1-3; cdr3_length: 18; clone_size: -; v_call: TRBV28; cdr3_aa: CASSFRMGAGGSGNTIYF; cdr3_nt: TGTGCCAGCAGTTTTCGGATGGGGGCAGGGGGCTCTGGAAACACCATATATTTT
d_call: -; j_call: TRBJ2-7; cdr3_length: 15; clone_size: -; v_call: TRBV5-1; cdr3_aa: CASSLEEGAPIEQYF; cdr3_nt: TGCGCCAGCAGCTTGGAGGAGGGGGCGCCTATCGAGCAGTACTTC
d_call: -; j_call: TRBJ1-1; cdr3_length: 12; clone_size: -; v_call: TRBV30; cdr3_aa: CAWSVRRDEAFF; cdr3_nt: TGTGCCTGGAGTGTACGGCGGGATGAAGCTTTCTTT
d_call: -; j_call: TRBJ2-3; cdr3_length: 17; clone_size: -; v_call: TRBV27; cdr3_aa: CASSPLYPSVGEHTQYF; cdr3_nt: TGTGCCAGCAGCCCACTCTACCCTAGCGTGGGGGAACATACGCAGTATTTT
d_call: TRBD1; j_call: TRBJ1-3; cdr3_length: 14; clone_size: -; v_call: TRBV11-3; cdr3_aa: CASSRTGSGNTIYF; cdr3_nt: TGTGCCAGCAGCCGGACAGGTTCTGGAAACACCATATATTTT
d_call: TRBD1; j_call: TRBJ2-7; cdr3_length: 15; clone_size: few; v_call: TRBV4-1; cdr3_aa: CASSQVGTGLREQYF; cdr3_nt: TGCGCCAGCAGCCAAGTGGGGACAGGGTTGCGCGAGCAGTACTTC
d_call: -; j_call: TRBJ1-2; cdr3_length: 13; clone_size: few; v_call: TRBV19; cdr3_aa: CASSIQGTYGYTF; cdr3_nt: TGTGCCAGTAGTATCCAGGGGACCTATGGCTACACCTTC
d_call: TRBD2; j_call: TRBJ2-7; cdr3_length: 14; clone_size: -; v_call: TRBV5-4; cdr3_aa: CASRGGTSGYEQYF; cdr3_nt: TGTGCCAGCAGGGGGGGGACTAGCGGCTACGAGCAGTACTTC
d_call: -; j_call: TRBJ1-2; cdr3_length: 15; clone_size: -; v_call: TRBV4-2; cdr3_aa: CASAPRQVANYGYTF; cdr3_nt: TGTGCCAGCGCCCCCAGACAGGTGGCTAACTATGGCTACACCTTC
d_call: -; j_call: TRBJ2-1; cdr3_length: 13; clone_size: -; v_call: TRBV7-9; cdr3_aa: CASSSQEYNEQFF; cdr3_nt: TGTGCCAGCAGCAGTCAGGAATACAATGAGCAGTTCTTC
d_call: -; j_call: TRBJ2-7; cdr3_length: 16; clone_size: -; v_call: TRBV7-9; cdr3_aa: CASSPRIRDFPYEQYF; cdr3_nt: TGTGCCAGCAGCCCGCGAATAAGGGACTTTCCCTACGAGCAGTACTTC
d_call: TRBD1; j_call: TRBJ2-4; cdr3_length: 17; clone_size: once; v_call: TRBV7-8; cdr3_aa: CASSLGDRAVAKNIQYF; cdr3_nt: TGTGCCAGCAGCTTAGGGGACAGAGCTGTAGCCAAAAACATTCAGTACTTC
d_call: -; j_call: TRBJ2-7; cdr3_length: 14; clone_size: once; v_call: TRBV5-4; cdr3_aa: CASSPGGPGYEQYF; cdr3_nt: TGTGCCAGCAGCCCCGGCGGGCCTGGGTACGAGCAGTACTTC
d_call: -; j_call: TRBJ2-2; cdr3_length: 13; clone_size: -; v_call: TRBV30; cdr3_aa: CAWGGWSTGELFF; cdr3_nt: TGTGCCTGGGGCGGCTGGTCCACCGGGGAGCTGTTTTTT
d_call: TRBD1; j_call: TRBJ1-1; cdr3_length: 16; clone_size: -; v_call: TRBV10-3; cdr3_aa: CAIRGTGGLFGTEAFF; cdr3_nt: TGTGCCATCAGAGGGACAGGGGGTTTGTTTGGTACTGAAGCTTTCTTT
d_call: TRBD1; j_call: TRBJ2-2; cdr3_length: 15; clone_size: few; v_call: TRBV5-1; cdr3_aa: CASSPGTEGTGELFF; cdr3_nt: TGCGCCAGCAGCCCGGGGACAGAGGGGACCGGGGAGCTGTTTTTT
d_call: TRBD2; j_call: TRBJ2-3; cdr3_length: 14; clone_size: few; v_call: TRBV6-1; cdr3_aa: CASSAGGGTDTQYF; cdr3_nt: TGTGCCAGCAGTGCGGGGGGTGGCACAGATACGCAGTATTTT
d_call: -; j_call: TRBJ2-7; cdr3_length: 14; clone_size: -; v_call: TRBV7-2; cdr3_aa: CASSLESGNYEQYF; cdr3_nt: TGTGCCAGCAGCTTAGAATCAGGGAACTACGAGCAGTACTTC
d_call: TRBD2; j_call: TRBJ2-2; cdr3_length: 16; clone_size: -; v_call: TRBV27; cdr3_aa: CASSLSSGTATGELFF; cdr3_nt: TGTGCCAGCAGTTTATCTAGCGGGACGGCCACCGGGGAGCTGTTTTTT
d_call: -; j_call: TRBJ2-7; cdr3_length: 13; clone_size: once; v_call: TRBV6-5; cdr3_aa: CASSYFKTYEQYF; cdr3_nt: TGTGCCAGCAGCTATTTTAAGACCTACGAGCAGTACTTC
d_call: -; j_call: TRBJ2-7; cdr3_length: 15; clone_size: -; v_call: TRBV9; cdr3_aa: CASSVGGLAVYEQYF; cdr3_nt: TGTGCCAGCAGCGTAGGCGGACTTGCTGTCTACGAGCAGTACTTC
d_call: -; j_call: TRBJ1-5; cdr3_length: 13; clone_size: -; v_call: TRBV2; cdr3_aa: CASSESQGQPQHF; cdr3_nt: TGTGCCAGCAGTGAATCGCAGGGACAGCCCCAGCATTTT
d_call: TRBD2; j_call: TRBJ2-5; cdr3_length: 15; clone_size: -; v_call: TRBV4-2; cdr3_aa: CASSQLADFVETQYF; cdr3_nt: TGTGCCAGCAGCCAACTAGCGGACTTTGTGGAGACCCAGTACTTC
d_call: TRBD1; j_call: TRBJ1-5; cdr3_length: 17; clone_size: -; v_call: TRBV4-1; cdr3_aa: CASSQVGTGVSYQPQHF; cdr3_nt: TGCGCCAGCAGCCAAGTGGGGACAGGGGTCTCGTATCAGCCCCAGCATTTT
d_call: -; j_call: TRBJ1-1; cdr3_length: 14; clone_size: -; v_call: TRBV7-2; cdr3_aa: CASSLANIRDEAFF; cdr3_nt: TGTGCCAGCAGCTTAGCCAATATCCGGGATGAAGCTTTCTTT
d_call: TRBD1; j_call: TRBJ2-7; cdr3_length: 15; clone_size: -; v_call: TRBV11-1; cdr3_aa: CASSLGRQGPFEQYF; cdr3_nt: TGTGCCAGCAGCTTGGGGCGACAGGGTCCATTCGAGCAGTACTTC
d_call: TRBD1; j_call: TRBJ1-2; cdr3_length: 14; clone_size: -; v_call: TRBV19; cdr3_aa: CASSTPDRGNGYTF; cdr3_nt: TGTGCCAGTAGTACCCCTGACAGGGGAAACGGCTACACCTTC
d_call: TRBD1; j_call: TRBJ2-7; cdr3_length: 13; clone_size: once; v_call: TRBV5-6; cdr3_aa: CASSQGQDGQQYF; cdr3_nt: TGTGCCAGCAGCCAAGGACAGGACGGGCAGCAGTACTTC
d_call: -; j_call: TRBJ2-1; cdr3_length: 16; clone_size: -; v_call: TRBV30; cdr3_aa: CAWSPALAPGGNEQFF; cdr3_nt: TGTGCCTGGAGTCCAGCACTCGCCCCCGGAGGCAATGAGCAGTTCTTC
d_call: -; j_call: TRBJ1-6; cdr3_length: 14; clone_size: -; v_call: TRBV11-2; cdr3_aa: CASGNGFEGSPLHF; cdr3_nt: TGTGCCAGCGGAAATGGTTTTGAGGGTTCACCCCTCCACTTT
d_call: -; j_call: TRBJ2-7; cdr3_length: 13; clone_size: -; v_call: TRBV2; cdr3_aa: CASSVYGVYEQYF; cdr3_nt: TGTGCCAGCAGTGTCTACGGGGTCTACGAGCAGTACTTC
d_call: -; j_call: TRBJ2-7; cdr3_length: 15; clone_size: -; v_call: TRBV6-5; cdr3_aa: CASRYEGTEAYEQYF; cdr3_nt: TGTGCCAGCAGGTACGAGGGGACTGAAGCCTACGAGCAGTACTTC
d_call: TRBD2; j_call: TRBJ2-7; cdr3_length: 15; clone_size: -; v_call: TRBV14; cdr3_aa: CASSPTSGPVYEQYF; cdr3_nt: TGTGCCAGCAGCCCCACTAGCGGACCAGTCTACGAGCAGTACTTC
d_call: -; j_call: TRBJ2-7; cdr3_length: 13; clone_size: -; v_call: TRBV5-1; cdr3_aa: CASSLELRGEQYF; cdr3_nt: TGCGCCAGCAGCTTGGAGTTACGCGGGGAGCAGTACTTC
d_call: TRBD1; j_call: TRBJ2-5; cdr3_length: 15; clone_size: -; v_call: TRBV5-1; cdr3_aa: CASSLGGQGLETQYF; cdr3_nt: TGCGCCAGCAGCTTGGGCGGACAGGGTTTGGAGACCCAGTACTTC
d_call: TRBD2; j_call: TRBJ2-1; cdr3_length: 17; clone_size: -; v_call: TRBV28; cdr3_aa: CASSTAETSGSIDEQFF; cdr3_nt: TGTGCCAGCAGCACGGCAGAGACTAGCGGGAGTATAGACGAGCAGTTCTTC
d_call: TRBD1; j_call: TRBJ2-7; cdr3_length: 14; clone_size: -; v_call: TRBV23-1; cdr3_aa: CASSLTGLTYEQYF; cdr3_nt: TGCGCCAGCAGTCTGACAGGGTTGACCTACGAGCAGTACTTC
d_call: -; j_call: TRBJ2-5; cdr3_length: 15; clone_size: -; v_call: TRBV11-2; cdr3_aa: CASSFSLADQETQYF; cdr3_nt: TGTGCCAGCAGCTTTTCACTAGCCGACCAAGAGACCCAGTACTTC
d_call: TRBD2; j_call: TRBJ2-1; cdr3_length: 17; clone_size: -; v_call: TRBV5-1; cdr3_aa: CASSSGASGGSYNEQFF; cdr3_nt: TGCGCCAGCAGCTCCGGGGCTAGCGGAGGGAGCTACAATGAGCAGTTCTTC
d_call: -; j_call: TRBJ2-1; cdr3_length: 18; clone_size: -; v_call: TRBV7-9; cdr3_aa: CASSFSGSALGSYNEQFF; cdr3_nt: TGTGCCAGCAGCTTTAGCGGTTCGGCGCTCGGCTCCTACAATGAGCAGTTCTTC
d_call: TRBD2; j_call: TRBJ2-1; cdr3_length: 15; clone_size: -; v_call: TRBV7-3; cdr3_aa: CASSWKPSGNNEQFF; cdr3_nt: TGTGCCAGCAGCTGGAAGCCTAGCGGAAACAATGAGCAGTTCTTC
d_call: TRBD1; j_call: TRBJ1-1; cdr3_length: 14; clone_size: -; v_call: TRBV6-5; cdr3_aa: CASSYRTGSTEAFF; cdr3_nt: TGTGCCAGCAGTTACCGGACAGGGAGTACTGAAGCTTTCTTT
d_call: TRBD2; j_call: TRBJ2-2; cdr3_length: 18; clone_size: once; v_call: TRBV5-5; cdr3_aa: CASSLGASGRSMPGELFF; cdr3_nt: TGTGCCAGCAGCTTGGGGGCTAGCGGGAGGTCCATGCCCGGGGAGCTGTTTTTT
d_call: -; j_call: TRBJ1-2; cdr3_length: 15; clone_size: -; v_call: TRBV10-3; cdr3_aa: CAIGPRRSNNYGYTF; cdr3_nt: TGTGCCATCGGCCCTAGGCGGTCCAATAACTATGGCTACACCTTC
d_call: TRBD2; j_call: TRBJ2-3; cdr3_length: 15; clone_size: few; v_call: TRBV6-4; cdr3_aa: CASSLRGAGGDTQYF; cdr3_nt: TGTGCCAGCAGCCTACGTGGAGCGGGAGGAGATACGCAGTATTTT
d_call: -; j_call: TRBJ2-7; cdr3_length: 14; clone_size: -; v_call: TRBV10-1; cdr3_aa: CASGGAGGLYEQYF; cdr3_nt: TGCGCCAGCGGGGGGGCAGGAGGACTCTACGAGCAGTACTTC
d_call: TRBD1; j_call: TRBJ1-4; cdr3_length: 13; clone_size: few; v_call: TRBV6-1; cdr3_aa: CASEGDRVHKLFF; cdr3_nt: TGTGCCAGCGAAGGGGACAGGGTCCACAAACTGTTTTTT